This TCR beta chain was obtained from a study of blood T cell repertoires in COVID-19. About the study: The United States, Italy and Spain supplied acute and convalescent COVID-19 samples. PBMCs, B-cell-depleted T cells, or T cells provided the cDNA or gDNA that made up the material.

In germline, CDR1 is MNHNY, CDR2 SVGAGI (reference sequence). This CDR3 contains 14 residues. V lost 5 bases and J 1 base, leaving 10 bases between the germline ends. Original processing notes: It was from reference gene primer amplification that nucleated cell counts were estimated. Measured with immunoSEQ multiplex PCR; TCRdb has only the in-frame clones, and not every one. V, J and clone size are those of that table, while D and trimming were read from the DNA. The sample records 190,000 or so clones, less than 85% being singletons. Sequenced sample: peripheral blood. The receptor was isolated from a man in his forties or fifties who had recovered from COVID-19. V and J are TRBV6-6 and TRBJ2-3, with D possibly TRBD2 on 5 matching bases. The CDR3 DNA reads TGTGCCAGCAGTCCCTATAGCGGCACAGATACGCAGTATTTT. Translating it yields CASSPYSGTDTQYF.